This TCR beta chain is drawn from a study of shared clonotypes between healthy human individuals. Study conclusions and caveats: Estimated richness values were generally larger in naive subsets than in memory subsets. Clonotypes not shared had lower generation probabilities than those common to all four donors.

Per germline, CDR1 ENHRY and CDR2 SYGVKD. The ends were cut back, 6 bases at V and 5 bases at J, with 13 bases in the middle. CDR3 length: 14 residues. Libraries were prepared by immunoSEQ multiplex PCR; TCRdb keeps only in-frame clonotypes and omits some of them. The table has millions of clones, around nine tenths seen once. Notes on this clone: Its antigen is not identified.

This chain connects TRBV10-3 to TRBJ2-2; D is unclear. The source of this sequence is a man aged 18 to 29 in good health. The sequenced material came from naive CD4+ T cells sorted from blood. Subset specified: CD45RA+ positively selected. CDR3 sequence: CAIRRTNPTGELFF. CDR3 nucleotide sequence: TGTGCCATCAGACGGACCAACCCGACCGGGGAGCTGTTTTTT.